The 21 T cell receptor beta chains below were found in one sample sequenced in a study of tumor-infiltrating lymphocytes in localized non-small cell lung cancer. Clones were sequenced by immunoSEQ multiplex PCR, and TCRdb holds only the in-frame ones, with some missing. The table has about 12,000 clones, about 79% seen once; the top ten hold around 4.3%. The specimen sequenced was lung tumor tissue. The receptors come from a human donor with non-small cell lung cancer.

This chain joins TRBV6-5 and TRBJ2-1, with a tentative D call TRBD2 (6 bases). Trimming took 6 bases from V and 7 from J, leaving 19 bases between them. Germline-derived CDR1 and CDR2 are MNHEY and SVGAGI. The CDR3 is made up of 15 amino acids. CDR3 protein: CASRRKRDSLNEQFF. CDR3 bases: TGTGCCAGCAGGAGGAAGAGGGACTCGTTGAATGAGCAGTTCTTC.

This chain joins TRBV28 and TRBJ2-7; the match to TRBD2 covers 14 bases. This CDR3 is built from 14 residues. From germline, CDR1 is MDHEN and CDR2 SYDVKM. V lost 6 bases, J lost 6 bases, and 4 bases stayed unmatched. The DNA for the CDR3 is TGTGCCAGCAGAAAAGGACTAGCGGGAGGCGAGCAGTACTTC. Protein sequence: CASRKGLAGGEQYF.

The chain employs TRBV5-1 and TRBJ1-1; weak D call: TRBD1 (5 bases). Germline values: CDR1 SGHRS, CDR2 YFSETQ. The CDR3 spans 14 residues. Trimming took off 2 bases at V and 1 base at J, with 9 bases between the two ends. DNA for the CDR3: TGCGCCAGCAGCTTCAGGCAGGGGAACACTGAAGCTTTCTTT. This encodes CASSFRQGNTEAFF.

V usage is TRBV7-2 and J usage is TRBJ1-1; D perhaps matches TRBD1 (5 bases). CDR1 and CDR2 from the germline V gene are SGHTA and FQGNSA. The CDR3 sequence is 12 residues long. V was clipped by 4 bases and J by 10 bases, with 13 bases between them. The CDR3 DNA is TGTGCCAGCAGCTCCGGGGCAGGGCCAGCTTTCTTT. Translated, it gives CASSSGAGPAFF.

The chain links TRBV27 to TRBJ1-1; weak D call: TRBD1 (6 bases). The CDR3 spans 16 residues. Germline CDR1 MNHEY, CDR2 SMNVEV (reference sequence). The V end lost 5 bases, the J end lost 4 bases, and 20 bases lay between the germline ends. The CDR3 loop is CASSLKPGQRSTEAFF. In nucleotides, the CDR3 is TGTGCCAGCAGTCTAAAACCGGGACAACGGAGCACTGAAGCTTTCTTT.

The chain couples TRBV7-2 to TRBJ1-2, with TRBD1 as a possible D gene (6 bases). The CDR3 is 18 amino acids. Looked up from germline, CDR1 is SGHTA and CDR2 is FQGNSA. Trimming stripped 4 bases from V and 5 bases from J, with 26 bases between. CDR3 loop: CASSSTRCRGRGRYGYTF. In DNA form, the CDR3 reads TGTGCCAGCAGCTCCACACGTTGTCGGGGGCGAGGTAGGTATGGCTACACCTTC.

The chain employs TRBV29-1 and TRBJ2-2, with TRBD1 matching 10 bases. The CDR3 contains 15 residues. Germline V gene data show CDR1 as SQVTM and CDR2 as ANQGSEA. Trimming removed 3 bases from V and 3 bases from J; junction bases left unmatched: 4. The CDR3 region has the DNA TGCAGCGTTGACCCCGGGACAGGGGACACCGGGGAGCTGTTTTTT. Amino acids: CSVDPGTGDTGELFF.

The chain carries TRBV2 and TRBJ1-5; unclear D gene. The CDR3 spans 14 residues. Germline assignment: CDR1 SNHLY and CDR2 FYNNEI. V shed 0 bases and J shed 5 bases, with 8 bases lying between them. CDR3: CASSEASGDQPQHF. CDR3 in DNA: TGTGCCAGCAGTGAAGCTTCTGGGGATCAGCCCCAGCATTTT.

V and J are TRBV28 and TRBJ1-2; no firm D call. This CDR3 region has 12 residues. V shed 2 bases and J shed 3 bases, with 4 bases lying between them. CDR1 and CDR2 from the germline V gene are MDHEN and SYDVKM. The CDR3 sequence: CASSLLYYGYTF. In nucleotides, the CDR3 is TGTGCCAGCAGTTTACTATACTATGGCTACACCTTC.

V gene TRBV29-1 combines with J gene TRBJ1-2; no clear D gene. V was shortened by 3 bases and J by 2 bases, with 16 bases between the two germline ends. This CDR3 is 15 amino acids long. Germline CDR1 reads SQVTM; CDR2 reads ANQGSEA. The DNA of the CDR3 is TGCAGCGTTGATACTGGCGGGTCAGAGAACTATGGCTACACCTTC. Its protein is CSVDTGGSENYGYTF.

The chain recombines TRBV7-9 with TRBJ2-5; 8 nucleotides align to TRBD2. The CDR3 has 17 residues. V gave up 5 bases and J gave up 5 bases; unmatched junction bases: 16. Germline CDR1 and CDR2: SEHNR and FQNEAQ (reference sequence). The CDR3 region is CASSPNGRAGGFETQYF. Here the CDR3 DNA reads TGTGCCAGCAGCCCTAACGGTCGCGCGGGGGGCTTTGAGACCCAGTACTTC.

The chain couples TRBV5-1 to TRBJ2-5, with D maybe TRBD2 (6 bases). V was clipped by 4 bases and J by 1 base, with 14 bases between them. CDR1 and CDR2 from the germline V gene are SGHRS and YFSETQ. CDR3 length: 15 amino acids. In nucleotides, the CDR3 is TGCGCCAGCAGCGGGGACCGGGGGTCCCAAGAGACCCAGTACTTC. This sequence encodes CASSGDRGSQETQYF.

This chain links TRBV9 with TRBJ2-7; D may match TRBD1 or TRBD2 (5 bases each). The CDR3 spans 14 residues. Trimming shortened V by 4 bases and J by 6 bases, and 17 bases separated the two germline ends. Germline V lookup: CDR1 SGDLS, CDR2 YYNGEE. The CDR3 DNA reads TGTGCCAGCAGCCCCCTCCCGGCCGGGGCCGAGCAGTACTTC. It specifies CASSPLPAGAEQYF.

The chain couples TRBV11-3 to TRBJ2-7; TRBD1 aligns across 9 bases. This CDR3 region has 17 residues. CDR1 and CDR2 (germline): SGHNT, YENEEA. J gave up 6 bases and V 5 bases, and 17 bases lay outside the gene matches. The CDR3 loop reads CASSGNSPGTGRREQYF. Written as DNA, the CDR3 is TGTGCCAGCAGCGGAAATAGCCCCGGGACAGGGCGCCGCGAGCAGTACTTC.

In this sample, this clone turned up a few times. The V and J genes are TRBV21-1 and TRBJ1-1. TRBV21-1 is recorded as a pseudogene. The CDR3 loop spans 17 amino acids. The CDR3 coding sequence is TGTGCCAGCAGCAAACGAAACCCGGACGGAATGAACACTGAAGCTTTCTTT. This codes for CASSKRNPDGMNTEAFF.

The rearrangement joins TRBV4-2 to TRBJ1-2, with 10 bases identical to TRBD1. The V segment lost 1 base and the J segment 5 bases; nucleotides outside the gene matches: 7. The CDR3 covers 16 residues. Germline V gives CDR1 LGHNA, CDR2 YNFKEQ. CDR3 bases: TGTGCCAGCAGCCAAGGGTTTAGGACAGGGGGATATGGCTACACCTTC. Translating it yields CASSQGFRTGGYGYTF.

This chain's CDR3 is CASGGQSGELFF. CDR3 bases: TGTGCCAGCGGGGGACAGTCCGGGGAGCTGTTTTTT. The J gene is TRBJ2-2, the V gene TRBV16; the match to TRBD1 covers 7 bases. Unmatched junction bases numbered 3, after V lost 8 bases and J lost 6 bases. From germline, CDR1 is KGHSY and CDR2 FQNENV. The CDR3 sequence is 12 residues long.

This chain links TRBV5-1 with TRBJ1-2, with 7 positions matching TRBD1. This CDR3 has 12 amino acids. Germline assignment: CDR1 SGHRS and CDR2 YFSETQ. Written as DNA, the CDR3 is TGCGCAGCAGAGGGGGCGACCTATGGCTACACCTTC. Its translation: CAAEGATYGYTF.

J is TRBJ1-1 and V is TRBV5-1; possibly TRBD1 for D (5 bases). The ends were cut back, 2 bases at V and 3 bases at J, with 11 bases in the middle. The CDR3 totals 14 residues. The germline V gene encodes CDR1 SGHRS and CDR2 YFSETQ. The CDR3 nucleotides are TGCGCCAGCAGCTTTAACCCGGGGGACACTGAAGCTTTCTTT. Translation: CASSFNPGDTEAFF.

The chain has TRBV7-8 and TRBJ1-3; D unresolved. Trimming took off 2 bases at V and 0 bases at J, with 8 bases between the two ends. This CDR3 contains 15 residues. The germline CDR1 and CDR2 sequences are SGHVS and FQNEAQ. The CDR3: CASSLSGYSGNTIYF. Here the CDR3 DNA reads TGTGCCAGCAGCTTATCAGGCTACTCTGGAAACACCATATATTTT.

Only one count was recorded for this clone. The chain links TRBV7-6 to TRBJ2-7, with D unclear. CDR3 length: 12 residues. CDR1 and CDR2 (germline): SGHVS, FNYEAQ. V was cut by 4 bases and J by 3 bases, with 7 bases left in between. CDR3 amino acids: CASSSSGYEQYF. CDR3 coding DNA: TGTGCCAGCAGCTCTTCAGGCTACGAGCAGTACTTC.